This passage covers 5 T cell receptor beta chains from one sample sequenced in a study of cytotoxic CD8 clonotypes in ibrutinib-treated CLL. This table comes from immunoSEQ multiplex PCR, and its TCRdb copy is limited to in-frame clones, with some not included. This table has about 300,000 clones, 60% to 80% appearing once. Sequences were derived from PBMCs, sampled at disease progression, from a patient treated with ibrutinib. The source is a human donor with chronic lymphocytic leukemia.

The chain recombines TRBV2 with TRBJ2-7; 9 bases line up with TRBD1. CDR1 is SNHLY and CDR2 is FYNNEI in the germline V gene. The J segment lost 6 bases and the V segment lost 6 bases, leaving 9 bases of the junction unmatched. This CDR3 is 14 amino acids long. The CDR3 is CASRQPGQGSEQYF. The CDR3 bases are TGTGCCAGCAGGCAGCCGGGACAGGGCTCCGAGCAGTACTTC.

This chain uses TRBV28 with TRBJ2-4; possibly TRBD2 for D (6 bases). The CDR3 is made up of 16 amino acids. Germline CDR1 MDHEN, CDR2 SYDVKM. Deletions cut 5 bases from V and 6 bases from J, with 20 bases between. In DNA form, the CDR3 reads TGTGCCAGCAGTCCTGGGACTCCGGCTTGGGGAAACATTCAGTACTTC. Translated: CASSPGTPAWGNIQYF. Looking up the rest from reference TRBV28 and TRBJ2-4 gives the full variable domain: DVKVTQSSRYLVKRTGEKVFLECVQDMDHENMFWYRQDPGLGLRLIYFSYDVKMKEKGDIPEGYSVSREKKERFSLILESASTNQTSMYLCASSPGTPAWGNIQYFGAGTRLSVL.

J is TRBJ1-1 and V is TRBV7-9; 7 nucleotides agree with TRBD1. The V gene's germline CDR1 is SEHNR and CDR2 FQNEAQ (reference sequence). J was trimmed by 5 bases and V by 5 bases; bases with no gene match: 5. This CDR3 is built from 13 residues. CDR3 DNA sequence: TGTGCCAGCAGCGTGACAGGGTTGACTGAAGCTTTCTTT. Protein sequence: CASSVTGLTEAFF.

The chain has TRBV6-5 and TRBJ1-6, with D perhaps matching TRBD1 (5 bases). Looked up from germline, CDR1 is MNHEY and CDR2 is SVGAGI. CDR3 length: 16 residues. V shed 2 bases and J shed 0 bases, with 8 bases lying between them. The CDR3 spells CASSYGGSSYNSPLHF. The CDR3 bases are TGTGCCAGCAGTTACGGGGGGAGCTCCTATAATTCACCCCTCCACTTT.

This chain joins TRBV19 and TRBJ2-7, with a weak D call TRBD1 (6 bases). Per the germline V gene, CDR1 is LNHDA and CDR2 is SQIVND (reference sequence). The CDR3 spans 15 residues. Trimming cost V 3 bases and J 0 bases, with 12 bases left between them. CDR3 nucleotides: TGTGCCAGTAGTATTTTTGGGGGCCTCTCCTACGAGCAGTACTTC. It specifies CASSIFGGLSYEQYF.